This T cell receptor beta chain was recovered during a study of T cell clones after liver transplantation (dated by TCRdb to the late 2010s). For the wider study: ITN030ST, the source of the samples, was a randomized trial that attempted immunosuppression withdrawal within 2 years of liver transplantation. Of the 8 liver transplant recipients making up the studied cohort, 3 were classified as tolerant and 5 as non-tolerant. As an antigen-independent comparator for the donor-reactive sequences, third party-reactive TCRbeta sequences from pre-transplant MLRs were identified as well. To count as tolerant, a recipient had to stay completely off immunosuppression for at least one year without liver enzymes climbing beyond twice the upper limit of normal. Of the eight recipients, a few were HCV-positive, while the remaining recipients had been transplanted for non-autoimmune, non-viral indications. Donor-reactive T cell clones were identified by TCRbeta sequencing following a pre-transplant mixed lymphocyte reaction and were subsequently tracked in post-transplant blood. Until randomization at 12-24 months post-transplant, subjects were given standard immunosuppression, with no induction therapy. Blood samples were collected pre-transplant, then pre-randomization ahead of withdrawal, and finally post-randomization once withdrawal had either been completed or failed.

Using immunoSEQ, frozen genomic DNA was subjected to high-throughput TCRbeta CDR3 sequencing, a process that included PCR amplification, mapping, bias correction and internal controls. The paper's processing steps were these. Productive rearrangements were retained, and unique TCRbeta sequences were defined by the CDR3 nucleotide sequence together with the V and J gene. A sequence counted as donor-reactive only if the sequence showed at least 5-fold expansion in CFSE-low cells compared with unstimulated pre-transplant cells and had a frequency of at least 0.01%. Minimum frequency thresholds were set for each subject on the basis of the unstimulated sample with the lowest template count, so that a detection power of at least 90% was ensured. Jensen-Shannon divergence between the top 1000 TCRbeta sequences post- versus pre-transplant served as the measure of repertoire turnover. Two-sided Fisher's exact tests were used to test for changes in the detection of donor-reactive sequences. TCRdb re-hosts the immuneACCESS table, in-frame sequences only. Its copies lack some clones; in the studies checked, an unresolved V gene accounts for under half of them, and the cause for the rest is not known. That table furnishes V, J and clone size, whereas the DNA furnished D and trimming. For this sample the table gives roughly 55,000 clones, of which around 85% were detected only once. The ten top clones hold about 8.1% of the sample.

According to the study, the label for this sample's time point signals: pre-transplant. Unstimulated PBMCs, after thawing, were stained for CD3, CD4 and CD8 and then FACS-sorted into CD3+CD4+ and CD3+CD8+ populations. Each of the 8 studied subjects was randomized to immunosuppression withdrawal. Genomic DNA was isolated with the Qiagen DNeasy Blood and Tissue Kit. As regards this clone: No antigen is known for it. No base quality values were provided; no much bigger clone lies one nucleotide off.

V ends up 0 bases short and J 0 bases short, with an unmatched junction base count of 14. From the cysteine up to the phenylalanine, the CDR3 has a length of 19 residues. Only the CDR3 portion is preserved as DNA: 57 bases, with reading frame beginning at the first base. In the germline V gene (reference sequence), CDR1 corresponds to GTSNPN and CDR2 to SVGIG. General findings and caveats noted by the study authors: In 5 of 8 subjects, circulating donor-reactive CD4 TCRbeta sequences decreased significantly after transplant, regardless of tolerance or HCV status. In two subjects, low numbers of available donor cells limited the measurable donor-reactive repertoire. The decline in donor-reactive sequences exceeded the decline in third party-reactive sequences, suggesting partial antigen-specific deletion that was unrelated to withdrawal success. The conclusions were considered preliminary, being limited by small, heterogeneous patient numbers and non-standardized post-transplant time points. Because allograft tissue specimens were not available, migration of donor-reactive T cells into the graft, rather than deletion, may have occurred. When repertoire turnover was accounted for, significantly reduced detection of donor-reactive sequences was found in 7 of 8 subjects for CD4 and in 8 of 8 subjects for CD8.

Sequencing was performed on CD4+ T cells from blood, taken before liver transplant. The TCR comes from a human donor who received a liver transplant. This sequence uses TRBV30 and TRBJ1-2, with 9 bases aligning to TRBD1. The nucleotides read TGTGCCTGGAGTGTCCAGAGACCCGGACAGGGGATAGCTAACTATGGCTACACCTTC. Translated, it reads CAWSVQRPGQGIANYGYTF. The entire variable domain, with the stretches around the CDR3 drawn from the reference TRBV30 and TRBJ1-2 proteins, is SQTIHQWPATLVQPVGSPLSLECTVEGTSNPNLYWYRQAAGRGLQLLFYSVGIGQISSEVPQNLSASRPQDRQFILSSKKLLLSDSGFYLCAWSVQRPGQGIANYGYTFGSGTRLTVV.